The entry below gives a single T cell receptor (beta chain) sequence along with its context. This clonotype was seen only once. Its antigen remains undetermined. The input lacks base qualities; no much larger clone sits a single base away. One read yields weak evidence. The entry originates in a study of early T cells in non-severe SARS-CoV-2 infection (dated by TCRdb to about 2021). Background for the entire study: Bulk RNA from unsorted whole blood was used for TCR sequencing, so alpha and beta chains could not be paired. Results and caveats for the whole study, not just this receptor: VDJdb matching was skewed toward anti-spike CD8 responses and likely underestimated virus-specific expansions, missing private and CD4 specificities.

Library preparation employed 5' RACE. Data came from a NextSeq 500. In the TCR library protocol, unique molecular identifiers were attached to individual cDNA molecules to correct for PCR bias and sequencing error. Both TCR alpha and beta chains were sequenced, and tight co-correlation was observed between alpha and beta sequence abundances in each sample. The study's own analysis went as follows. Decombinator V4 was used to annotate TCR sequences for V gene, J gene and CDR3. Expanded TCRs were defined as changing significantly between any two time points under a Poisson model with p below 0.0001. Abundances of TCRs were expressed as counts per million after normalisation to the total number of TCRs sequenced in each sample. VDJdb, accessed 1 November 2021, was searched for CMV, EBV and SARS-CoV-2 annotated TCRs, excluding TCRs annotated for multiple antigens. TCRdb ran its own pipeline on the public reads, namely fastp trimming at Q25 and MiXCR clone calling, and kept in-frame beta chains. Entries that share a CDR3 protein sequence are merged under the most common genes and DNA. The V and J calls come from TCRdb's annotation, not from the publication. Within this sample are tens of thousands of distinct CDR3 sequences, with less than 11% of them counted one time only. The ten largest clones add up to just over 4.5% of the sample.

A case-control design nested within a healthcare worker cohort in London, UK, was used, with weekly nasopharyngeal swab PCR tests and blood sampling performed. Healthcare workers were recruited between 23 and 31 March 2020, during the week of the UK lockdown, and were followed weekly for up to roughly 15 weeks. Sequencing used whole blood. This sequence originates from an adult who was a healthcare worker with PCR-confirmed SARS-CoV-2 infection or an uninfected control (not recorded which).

The DNA is TGCAGCGTTGTTGAGGGCCGTGGCACTGAAGCTTTCTTT. Translated, this is CSVVEGRGTEAFF. The V gene is TRBV29-1 and the J gene is TRBJ1-1; no D gene is confidently identified. The CDR3 spans 13 residues, from the cysteine through the phenylalanine. Only the CDR3 DNA stays, 39 bases, in frame from base 1. The germline ends are 13 bases apart after V is trimmed by 4 bases and J by 4 bases. Per the germline V gene, SQVTM is the CDR1 and ANQGSEA is the CDR2.